This T cell receptor (beta chain) is from a study of shared clonotypes between healthy human individuals. Regarding the study as a whole: Donors were few, which limited the genetic and exposure-history diversity represented. Naive subsets usually exceeded memory subsets in estimated richness.

Original analysis: Filtering of immunoSEQ junctional sequences could not match full-length read filtering. Generated by immunoSEQ multiplex PCR, the TCRdb table keeps only in-frame clones and is missing some. Clonal size and the V and J genes are those of that table, whereas D and trimming came from the DNA. Seen here are about 2.2 million clones, around 93% observed once, and the top ten hold under 2%. Regarding this clone: Its antigen is still unknown.

The germline V gene encodes CDR1 SGDLS and CDR2 YYNGEE. V lost 3 bases and J lost 6, with 12 bases in between. CDR3 length: 13 residues. Positive CCR7 selection of CD45RO-negative cells yielded the naive CD8 cells, and terminally differentiated effector memory CD45RA+ cells were excluded. This clonotype was sampled from a man aged 18 to 29 in good health. Some clones in this sample may be carry-over from other donors' samples. Sample: naive CD8+ T cells from PBMCs. The chain has TRBV9 and TRBJ2-5, with D unresolved. Here the CDR3 DNA reads TGTGCCAGCAGCGCGGCGAGTGGGAAGACCCAGTACTTC. Protein: CASSAASGKTQYF.